The 30 T cell receptor beta chains given below trace back to one sample, sequenced in a study of blood T cell repertoires in COVID-19 (dated by TCRdb to the early 2020s). Receptor libraries were prepared by the immunoSEQ multiplex PCR assay. The table was pulled from immuneACCESS by TCRdb, which kept in-frame rearrangements only. Such tables lose some clones; where checked, under half of the loss comes from unresolved V genes, and the rest has no known cause. Here the sample has over 120,000 clones; around 87% occur a single time. Together, the top ten hold approximately 40% of the sample. Sequenced material: peripheral blood. The receptors shown here come from a man in his fifties who had recovered from COVID-19.

This clone was seen a handful of times. The chain uses TRBV28 and TRBJ1-5; D not resolved. This CDR3 contains 15 residues. Germline CDR1 and CDR2: MDHEN and SYDVKM. V lost 1 base to trimming and J lost 0 bases, with 7 bases between them. Here the CDR3 DNA reads TGTGCCAGCAGTTTATCCACGGGTAGCAATCAGCCCCAGCATTTT. It translates to CASSLSTGSNQPQHF.

This clone was recorded only once. Other DNA sequences in this specimen translate into the identical CDR3. V is TRBV6-5 and J is TRBJ1-1, with TRBD1 identical over 7 bases. This CDR3 has 13 residues. The trim removed 6 bases at V and 1 base at J, leaving 2 bases unmatched. Germline V CDR1 and CDR2: MNHEY, SVGAGI. DNA for the CDR3: TGTGCCAGCAGCTGGACAGGGAACACTGAAGCTTTCTTT. It is translated as CASSWTGNTEAFF.

In this sample, this clone turned up once. The sample contains more than one DNA sequence encoding this CDR3. V and J are TRBV5-5 and TRBJ2-2; TRBD2 is a possible D gene (6 bases). V lost 2 bases, J lost 1 base, and 9 bases lay in between. The CDR3 totals 15 residues. Germline CDR1 reads SGHKS; CDR2 reads YYEKEE (reference sequence). The CDR3 region has the DNA TGTGCCAGCAGCTTCGGGGGAGGGAACACCGGGGAGCTGTTTTTT. Translated, it gives CASSFGGGNTGELFF.

The chain joins TRBV5-4 to TRBJ2-1, with D tentatively TRBD2 (7 bases). This CDR3 contains 16 residues. V was clipped by 0 bases and J by 8 bases, with 18 bases between them. Germline values: CDR1 SGHNT, CDR2 YYREEE (reference sequence). CDR3 sequence: CASSLADRGASDEQFF. The DNA for the CDR3 is TGTGCCAGCAGCTTGGCCGATCGGGGGGCCTCGGATGAGCAGTTCTTC.

This clone appeared a single time. The chain recombines TRBV2 with TRBJ2-5; D is possibly TRBD2 (5 bases). Trimming removed 7 bases at V and 4 bases at J, with 10 bases between. Germline CDR1 SNHLY, CDR2 FYNNEI. The CDR3 runs to 12 residues. CDR3 loop: CASIGVGETQYF. The CDR3 region has the DNA TGTGCCAGCATCGGGGTCGGAGAGACCCAGTACTTC.

The chain couples TRBV6-5 to TRBJ1-1; D is ambiguous. The length of the CDR3 is 15 residues. V shed 3 bases and J shed 2 bases, with 13 bases lying between them. Germline V gene lookup returns CDR1 MNHEY and CDR2 SVGAGI. CDR3 bases: TGTGCCAGCAGTTATTCCCCATTTACAAACACTGAAGCTTTCTTT. Amino acids: CASSYSPFTNTEAFF.

The V gene is TRBV11-3, the J gene TRBJ2-7, with 9 bases identical to TRBD1. Per germline, CDR1 SGHNT and CDR2 YENEEA. The CDR3 runs 14 residues. V dropped 6 bases and J dropped 7; count of bases not matched to a gene: 10. CDR3 coding DNA: TGTGCCAGCAGTTCCGGGACAGGGTCTTGGGAGCAGTACTTC. This encodes CASSSGTGSWEQYF.

A few counts support this clone. As DNA, the CDR3 is TGTGCCAGCAGCACCCATGGGGCGGGGGCAACCTACGAGCAGTACTTC. Translation gives CASSTHGAGATYEQYF. This chain uses TRBV5-4 with TRBJ2-7; weak D call: TRBD2 (7 bases). Trimming cost V 4 bases and J 2 bases, with 19 bases left between them. The CDR3 is 16 residues long. Germline V lookup: CDR1 SGHNT, CDR2 YYREEE (reference sequence).

The gene calls are TRBV18 and TRBJ2-7; 7 nucleotides align to TRBD1. Germline values: CDR1 KGHSH, CDR2 LQKENI. The CDR3 has 15 amino acids. With V trimmed by 4 bases and J by 5 bases, 11 bases remained unmatched. Here the CDR3 DNA reads TGTGCCAGCTCACTTCGACAGGGCGCACCCCACGAGCAGTACTTC. It codes for CASSLRQGAPHEQYF. Looking up the rest from reference TRBV18 and TRBJ2-7 gives the full variable domain: NAGVMQNPRHLVRRRGQEARLRCSPMKGHSHVYWYRQLPEEGLKFMVYLQKENIIDESGMPKERFSAEFPKEGPSILRIQQVVRGDSAAYFCASSLRQGAPHEQYFGPGTRLTVT.

This chain uses TRBV6-2 or TRBV6-3 with TRBJ1-3; D not certain. This CDR3 spans 16 amino acids. V was shortened by 2 bases and J by 1 base, with 12 bases between the two germline ends. The germline V gene encodes CDR1 MNHEY and CDR2 SVGEGT. CDR3 sequence: CASSYTGRTSGNTIYF. CDR3 nucleotides: TGTGCCAGCAGTTACACCGGCCGGACTTCTGGAAACACCATATATTTT.

The genes are TRBV2 and TRBJ1-2; 10 bases line up with TRBD1. With V trimmed by 7 bases and J by 2 bases, 10 bases remained unmatched. This CDR3 contains 16 residues. Germline CDR1 is SNHLY and CDR2 is FYNNEI. This CDR3 is CASTEMGQGTNYGYTF. The CDR3 DNA sequence: TGTGCCAGCACCGAAATGGGACAGGGGACGAACTATGGCTACACCTTC.

This chain uses TRBV27 with TRBJ1-1, with D unresolved. The CDR3 consists of 13 residues. Trimming left V 8 bases short and J 6 bases short, with 16 bases between. The germline V gene has CDR1 MNHEY and CDR2 SMNVEV (reference sequence). The CDR3 DNA reads TGTGCCAGCCGACTAGGAGGTTATGCTGAAGCTTTCTTT. Protein product: CASRLGGYAEAFF.

The chain carries TRBV15 and TRBJ2-7, with D tentatively TRBD1 (5 bases). The germline CDR1 and CDR2 sequences are LNHNV and YYDKDF (reference sequence). The CDR3 contains 15 residues. Trimming removed 8 bases at V and 3 bases at J, with 20 bases between. The CDR3 bases are TGTGCCACCTCTAAACAGGCGGAATCGATCTACGAGCAGTACTTC. This sequence encodes CATSKQAESIYEQYF.

This sequence joins TRBV19 and TRBJ1-2, with D possibly being TRBD1 (5 bases). Trimming removed 2 bases from V and 2 bases from J, with 6 bases in between. The germline gives CDR1 LNHDA, CDR2 SQIVND (reference sequence). CDR3 length equals 13 residues. This CDR3 reads CASSIRQNYGYTF. DNA of the CDR3: TGTGCCAGTAGTATAAGACAGAACTATGGCTACACCTTC. The variable domain in full, with the rest retrieved from reference TRBV19 and TRBJ1-2, is DGGITQSPKYLFRKEGQNVTLSCEQNLNHDAMYWYRQDPGQGLRLIYYSQIVNDFQKGDIAEGYSVSREKKESFPLTVTSAQKNPTAFYLCASSIRQNYGYTFGSGTRLTVV.

The chain uses TRBV6-1 and TRBJ2-3; maybe TRBD2 (6 bases). Germline assignment: CDR1 MNHNS and CDR2 SASEGT. The CDR3 is 15 residues long. V gave up 0 bases and J gave up 2 bases, with 9 bases separating them. The CDR3 DNA is TGTGCCAGCAGTGAAGCTGGCGGGGACACAGATACGCAGTATTTT. Residues: CASSEAGGDTDTQYF.

The chain joins TRBV9 to TRBJ1-4, with D possibly being TRBD1 (5 bases). Trimming shortened V by 1 base and J by 3 bases, and 13 bases separated the two germline ends. CDR1 and CDR2 from the germline V gene are SGDLS and YYNGEE. The CDR3 has 16 residues. CDR3 in amino acids: CASSVRSGLANEKLFF. In DNA form, the CDR3 reads TGTGCCAGCAGCGTACGCTCAGGGTTGGCTAATGAAAAACTGTTTTTT. Filled out from reference TRBV9 and TRBJ1-4, the complete variable domain reads DSGVTQTPKHLITATGQRVTLRCSPRSGDLSVYWYQQSLDQGLQFLIQYYNGEERAKGNILERFSAQQFPDLHSELNLSSLELGDSALYFCASSVRSGLANEKLFFGSGTQLSVL.

V gene TRBV4-2 combines with J gene TRBJ2-3, with 8 bases identical to TRBD2. V gave up 4 bases and J gave up 7 bases; unmatched junction bases: 16. Germline values: CDR1 LGHNA, CDR2 YNFKEQ. The length of the CDR3 is 17 residues. The CDR3 is CASSPPGLGEGRNTQYF. The CDR3 coding sequence is TGTGCCAGCAGCCCCCCGGGACTAGGGGAGGGCAGGAATACGCAGTATTTT.

In its sample, this clone was seen once. The chain combines TRBV29-1 with TRBJ2-7; 8 bases are a match to TRBD2. The CDR3 is 14 amino acids. The V and J ends lost 7 bases and 0 bases, in that order; junction bases with no gene match: 8. CDR1 is SQVTM and CDR2 is ANQGSEA in the germline V gene. CDR3 DNA: TGCAGCGGTACCACTAGCGGCGGCTCCTACGAGCAGTACTTC. Amino acids: CSGTTSGGSYEQYF.

The genes are TRBV7-9 and TRBJ2-2; no definite D call. This CDR3 region has 15 residues. The V gene lost 2 bases and the J gene lost 4 bases, with 11 bases spanning the gap. Germline CDR1 and CDR2: SEHNR and FQNEAQ (reference sequence). This CDR3 is CASSLKSGGTGELFF. The CDR3 nucleotides read TGTGCCAGCAGCTTAAAATCCGGCGGCACCGGGGAGCTGTTTTTT.

CDR3 loop: CASSYSDWDNEQFF. The CDR3 region has the DNA TGCGCCAGCAGCTACTCCGACTGGGACAATGAGCAGTTCTTC. This chain uses TRBV5-1 with TRBJ2-1; no reliable D call. Germline lookup yields CDR1 SGHRS and CDR2 YFSETQ. This CDR3 is built from 14 residues. Deletions cut 3 bases from V and 5 bases from J, with 12 bases between.

Regarding this clone: At the DNA level, this CDR3 is encoded by other sequences in the same sample as well. The V and J genes are TRBV5-8 and TRBJ1-5; 7 bases fit TRBD1. Germline V gene sequence: CDR1 SGHTS, CDR2 YDEGEE. This CDR3 contains 14 residues. V lost 5 bases, J lost 5 bases, and 7 bases stayed unmatched. The chain's CDR3 is CASSLDRVDQPQHF. In DNA, the CDR3 is TGTGCCAGCAGTTTAGACAGGGTGGATCAGCCCCAGCATTTT.

The CDR3 region is CASSKLAGENNEQFF. CDR3 bases: TGTGCCAGCAGCAAACTAGCGGGGGAGAACAATGAGCAGTTCTTC. V and J are TRBV6-6 and TRBJ2-1; 11 nucleotides agree with TRBD2. The ends lost 6 bases at V and 5 bases at J; junction bases unmatched: 6. CDR1 and CDR2 (germline): MNHNY, SVGAGI (reference sequence). The CDR3 spans 15 residues.

The chain uses TRBV6-6 and TRBJ1-1; 8 bases agree with TRBD1. The V segment lost 2 bases and the J segment 5 bases; nucleotides outside the gene matches: 7. This CDR3 is 15 amino acids long. The germline CDR1 and CDR2 sequences are MNHNY and SVGAGI (reference sequence). Here the CDR3 DNA reads TGTGCCAGCAGTTACGCTGACAGGGGTAGTACTGAAGCTTTCTTT. Its translation is CASSYADRGSTEAFF.

The J gene is TRBJ1-1, the V gene TRBV4-1, with D maybe TRBD1 (6 bases). CDR1 and CDR2 (germline): MGHRA, YSYEKL. Trimming removed 2 bases at V and 0 bases at J, with 16 bases between. This CDR3 spans 17 amino acids. DNA of the CDR3: TGCGCCAGCAGCCAAAACGCCGGGACATCCATGAACACTGAAGCTTTCTTT. This gives the protein CASSQNAGTSMNTEAFF.

The sample holds one count of this clone. The chain combines TRBV29-1 with TRBJ2-7, with D maybe TRBD1 (5 bases). Trimming took off 4 bases at V and 2 bases at J, with 21 bases between the two ends. The CDR3 consists of 16 residues. Per germline, CDR1 SQVTM and CDR2 ANQGSEA. The CDR3 DNA is TGCAGCGTTGGATTGGGGCTAGGCAGGGCCCCCTACGAGCAGTACTTC. Protein: CSVGLGLGRAPYEQYF.

The chain is built from TRBV7-9 and TRBJ2-7; D may be TRBD1 (5 bases). V shed 0 bases and J shed 0 bases, with 6 bases lying between them. The CDR3 length is 14 residues. The germline gives CDR1 SEHNR, CDR2 FQNEAQ (reference sequence). CDR3 sequence (DNA): TGTGCCAGCAGCTTAGCAACAGGCTCCTACGAGCAGTACTTC. Translating gives CASSLATGSYEQYF.

V usage is TRBV12-3 or TRBV12-4 and J usage is TRBJ2-1, with D possibly being TRBD2 (6 bases). This CDR3 has 12 amino acids. Trimming removed 11 bases at V and 9 bases at J, with 17 bases between. Written as DNA, the CDR3 is TGTGCCGGAAGCCCCGGGGGAACTGAGCAGTTCTTC. It encodes CAGSPGGTEQFF.

This clone was observed once. This chain connects TRBV5-1 to TRBJ2-7; D possibly corresponds to TRBD1 (6 bases). Germline CDR1 reads SGHRS; CDR2 reads YFSETQ. This CDR3 comprises 15 residues. V gave up 0 bases and J gave up 4 bases, with 14 bases separating them. CDR3 bases: TGCGCCAGCAGCTTGGACGGACAGAGGGGTTACGAGCAGTACTTC. Amino acid sequence: CASSLDGQRGYEQYF.

CDR3 in amino acids: CASSASSAGIAKNIQYF. The CDR3 DNA reads TGCGCCAGCAGCGCGTCCTCAGCGGGGATCGCCAAAAACATTCAGTACTTC. This rearrangement joins TRBV5-1 to TRBJ2-4; 7 bases are shared with TRBD2. CDR3 size: 17 residues. V dropped 4 bases and J dropped 1; count of bases not matched to a gene: 11. CDR1 is SGHRS and CDR2 is YFSETQ in the germline V gene.

The genes are TRBV4-3 and TRBJ2-1; TRBD1 matches 12 bases. From germline, CDR1 is LGHNA and CDR2 YSLEER. Trimming took 4 bases from V and 6 from J; bases not matched to a gene: 1. This CDR3 is 14 amino acids long. As DNA, the CDR3 is TGCGCCAGCAGCCGGGGACAGGGGGCCAATGAGCAGTTCTTC. Its protein product is CASSRGQGANEQFF.